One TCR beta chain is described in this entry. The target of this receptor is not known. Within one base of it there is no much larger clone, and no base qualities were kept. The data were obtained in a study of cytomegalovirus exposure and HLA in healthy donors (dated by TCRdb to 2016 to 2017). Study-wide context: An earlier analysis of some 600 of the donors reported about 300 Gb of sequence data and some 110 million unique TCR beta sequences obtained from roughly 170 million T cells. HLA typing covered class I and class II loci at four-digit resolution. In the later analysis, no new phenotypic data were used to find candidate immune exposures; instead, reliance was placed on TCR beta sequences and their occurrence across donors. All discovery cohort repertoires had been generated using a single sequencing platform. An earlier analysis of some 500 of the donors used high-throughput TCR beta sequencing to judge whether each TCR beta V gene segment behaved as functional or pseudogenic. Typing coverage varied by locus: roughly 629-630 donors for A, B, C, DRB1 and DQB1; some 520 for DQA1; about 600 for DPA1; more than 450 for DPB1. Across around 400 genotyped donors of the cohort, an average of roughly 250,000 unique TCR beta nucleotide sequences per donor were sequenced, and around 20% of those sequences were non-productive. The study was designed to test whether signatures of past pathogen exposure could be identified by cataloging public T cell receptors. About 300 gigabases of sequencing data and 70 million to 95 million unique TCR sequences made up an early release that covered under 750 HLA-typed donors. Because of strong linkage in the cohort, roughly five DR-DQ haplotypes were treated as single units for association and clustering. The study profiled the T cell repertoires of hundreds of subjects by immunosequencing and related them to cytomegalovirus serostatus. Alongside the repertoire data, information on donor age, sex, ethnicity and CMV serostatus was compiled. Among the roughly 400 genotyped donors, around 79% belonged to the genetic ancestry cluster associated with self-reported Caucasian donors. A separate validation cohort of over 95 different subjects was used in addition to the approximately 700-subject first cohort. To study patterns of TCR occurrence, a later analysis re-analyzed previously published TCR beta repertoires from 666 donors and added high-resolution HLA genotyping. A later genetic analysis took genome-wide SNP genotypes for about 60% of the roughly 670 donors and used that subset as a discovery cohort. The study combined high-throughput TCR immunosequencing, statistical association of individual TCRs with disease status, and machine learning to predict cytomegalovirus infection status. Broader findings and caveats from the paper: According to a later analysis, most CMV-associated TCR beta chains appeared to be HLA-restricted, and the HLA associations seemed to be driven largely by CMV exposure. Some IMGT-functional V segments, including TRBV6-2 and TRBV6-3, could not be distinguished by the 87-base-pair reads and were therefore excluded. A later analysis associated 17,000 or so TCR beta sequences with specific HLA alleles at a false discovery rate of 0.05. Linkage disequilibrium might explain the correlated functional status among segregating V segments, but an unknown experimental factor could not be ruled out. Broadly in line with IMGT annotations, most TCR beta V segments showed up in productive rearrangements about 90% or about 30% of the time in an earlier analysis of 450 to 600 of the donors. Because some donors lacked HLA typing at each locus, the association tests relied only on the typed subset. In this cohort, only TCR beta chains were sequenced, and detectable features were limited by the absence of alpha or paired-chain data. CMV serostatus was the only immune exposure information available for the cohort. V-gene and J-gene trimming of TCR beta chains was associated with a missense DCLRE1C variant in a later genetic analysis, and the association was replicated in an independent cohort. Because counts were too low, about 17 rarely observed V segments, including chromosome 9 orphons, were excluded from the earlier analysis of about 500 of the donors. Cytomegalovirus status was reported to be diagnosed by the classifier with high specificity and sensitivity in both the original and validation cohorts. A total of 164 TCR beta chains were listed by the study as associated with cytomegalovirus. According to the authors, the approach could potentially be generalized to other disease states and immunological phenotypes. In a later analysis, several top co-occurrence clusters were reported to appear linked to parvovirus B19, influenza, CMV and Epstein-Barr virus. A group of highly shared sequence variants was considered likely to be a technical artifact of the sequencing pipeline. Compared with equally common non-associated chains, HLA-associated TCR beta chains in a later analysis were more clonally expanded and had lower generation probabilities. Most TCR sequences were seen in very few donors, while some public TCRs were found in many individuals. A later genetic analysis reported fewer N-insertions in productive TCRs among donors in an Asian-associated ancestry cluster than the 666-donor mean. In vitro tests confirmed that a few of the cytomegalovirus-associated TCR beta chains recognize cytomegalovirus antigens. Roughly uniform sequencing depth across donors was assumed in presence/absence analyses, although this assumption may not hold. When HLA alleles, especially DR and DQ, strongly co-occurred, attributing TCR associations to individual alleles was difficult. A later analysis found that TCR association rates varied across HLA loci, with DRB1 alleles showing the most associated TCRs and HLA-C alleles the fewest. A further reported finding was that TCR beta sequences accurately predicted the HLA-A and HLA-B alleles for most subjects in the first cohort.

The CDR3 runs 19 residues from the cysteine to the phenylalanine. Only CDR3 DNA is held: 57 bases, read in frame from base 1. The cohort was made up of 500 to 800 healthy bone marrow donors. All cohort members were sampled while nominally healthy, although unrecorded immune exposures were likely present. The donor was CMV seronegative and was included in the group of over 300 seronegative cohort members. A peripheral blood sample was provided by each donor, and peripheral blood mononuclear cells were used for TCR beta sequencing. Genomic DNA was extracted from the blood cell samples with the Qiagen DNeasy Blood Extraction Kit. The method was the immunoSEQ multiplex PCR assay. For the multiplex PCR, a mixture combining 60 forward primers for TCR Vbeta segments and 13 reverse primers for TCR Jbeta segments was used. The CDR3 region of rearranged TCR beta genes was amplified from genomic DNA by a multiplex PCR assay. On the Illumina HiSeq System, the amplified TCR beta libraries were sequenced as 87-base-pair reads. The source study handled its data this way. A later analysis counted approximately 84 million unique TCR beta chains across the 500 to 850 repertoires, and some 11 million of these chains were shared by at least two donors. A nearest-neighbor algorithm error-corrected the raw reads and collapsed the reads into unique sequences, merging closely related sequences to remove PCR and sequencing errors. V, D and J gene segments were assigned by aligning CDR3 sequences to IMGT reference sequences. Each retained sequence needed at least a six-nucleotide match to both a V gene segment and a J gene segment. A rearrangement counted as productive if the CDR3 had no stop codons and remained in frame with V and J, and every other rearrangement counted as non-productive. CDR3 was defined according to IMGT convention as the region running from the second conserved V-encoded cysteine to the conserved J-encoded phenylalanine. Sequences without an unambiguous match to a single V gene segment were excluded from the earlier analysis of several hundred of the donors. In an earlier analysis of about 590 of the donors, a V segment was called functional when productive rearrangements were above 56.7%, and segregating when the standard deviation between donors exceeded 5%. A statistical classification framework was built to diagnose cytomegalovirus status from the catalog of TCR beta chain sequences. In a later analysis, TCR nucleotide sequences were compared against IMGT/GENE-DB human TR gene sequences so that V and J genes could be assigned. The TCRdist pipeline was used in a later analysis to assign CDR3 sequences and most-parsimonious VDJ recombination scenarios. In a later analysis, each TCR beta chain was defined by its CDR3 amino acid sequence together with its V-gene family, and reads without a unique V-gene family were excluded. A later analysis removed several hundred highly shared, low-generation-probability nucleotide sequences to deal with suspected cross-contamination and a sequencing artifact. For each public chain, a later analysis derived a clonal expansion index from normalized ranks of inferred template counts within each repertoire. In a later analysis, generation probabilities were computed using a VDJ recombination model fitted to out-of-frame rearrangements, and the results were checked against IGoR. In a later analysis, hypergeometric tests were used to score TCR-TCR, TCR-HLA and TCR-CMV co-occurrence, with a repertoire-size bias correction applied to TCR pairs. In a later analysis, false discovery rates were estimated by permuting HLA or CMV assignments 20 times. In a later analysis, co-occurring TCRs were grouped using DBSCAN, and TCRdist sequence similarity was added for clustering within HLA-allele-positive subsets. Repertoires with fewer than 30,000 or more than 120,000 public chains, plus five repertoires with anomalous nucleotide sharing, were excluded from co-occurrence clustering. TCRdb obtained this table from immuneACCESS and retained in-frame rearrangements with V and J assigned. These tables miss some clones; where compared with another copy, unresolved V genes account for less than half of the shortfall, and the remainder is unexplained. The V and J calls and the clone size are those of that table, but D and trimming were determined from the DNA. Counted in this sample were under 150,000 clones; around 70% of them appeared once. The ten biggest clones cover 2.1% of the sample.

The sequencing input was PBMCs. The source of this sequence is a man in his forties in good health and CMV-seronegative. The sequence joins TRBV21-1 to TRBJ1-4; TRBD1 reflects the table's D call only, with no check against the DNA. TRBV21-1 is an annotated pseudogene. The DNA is TGTGCCAGCAGCAAAGTCTCCCATTACCCCGGGACAGGCCCTGAAAAACTGTTTTTT. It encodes CASSKVSHYPGTGPEKLFF.